This T cell receptor beta chain was captured in a study of blood T cell repertoires in COVID-19. With 1 base removed from V and 0 bases from J, the gap between germline ends came to 6 bases. CDR1 and CDR2 (germline): SEHNR, FQNEAQ (reference sequence). The CDR3 totals 14 residues. Generated by immunoSEQ multiplex PCR, the TCRdb table keeps only in-frame clones and is missing some. The profile shows under 350,000 clones, roughly 89% of them singletons. Input material: PBMCs or T cells enriched from blood (not recorded which). The genes are TRBV7-9 and TRBJ1-2; D ambiguous. The TCR sequence derives from a middle-aged woman who had recovered from COVID-19. The CDR3 bases are TGTGCCAGCAGCTTAGTCGCAGCTAACTATGGCTACACCTTC. Translating gives CASSLVAANYGYTF.